The rows below give T cell receptor beta chains drawn from one sample of a study of blood T cell repertoires in COVID-19. TCRdb keeps only in-frame clones here, not all; method: immunoSEQ multiplex PCR. The profile covers about 150,000 clones, with approximately 80% appearing a single time and about 15% taken by the ten largest. Sequencing input: peripheral blood. All receptors derive from a man aged 50 to 60 with acute or convalescent COVID-19. Both conserved end residues are part of each CDR3. Each record gives: V gene, CDR3 protein.

v_gene: TRBV15
CDR3aa: CATSRDSGGGNTIYF

v_gene: TRBV4-1
CDR3aa: CASSHPLTDTQYF

v_gene: TRBV28
CDR3aa: CATSDLNTEAFF

v_gene: TRBV11-1
CDR3aa: CASSLSRLANPYEQYF

v_gene: TRBV10-3
CDR3aa: CAISESGGSYNEQFF

v_gene: TRBV5-3
CDR3aa: CARSLSRGGYTF

v_gene: TRBV6-5
CDR3aa: CASRLSGGRETQYF

v_gene: TRBV5-6
CDR3aa: CASSLVGQGRNTEAFF

v_gene: TRBV10-1
CDR3aa: CASREGTGNTEAFF

v_gene: TRBV19
CDR3aa: CASSSPSRGTYGYTF

v_gene: TRBV10-3
CDR3aa: CAISDYSGGNQPQHF

v_gene: TRBV5-4
CDR3aa: CASSPGQGVSTGNTIYF

v_gene: TRBV4-2
CDR3aa: CASSQDSRPGGSYEQYF

v_gene: TRBV5-4
CDR3aa: CASSFRGARGTEAFF

v_gene: TRBV18
CDR3aa: CASSPRTAGNTIYF

v_gene: TRBV6-5
CDR3aa: CASSYSSTPDQPQHF

v_gene: TRBV7-9
CDR3aa: CASSLTGNQPQHF

v_gene: TRBV9
CDR3aa: CASSVGPTSGGLYNEQFF

v_gene: TRBV14
CDR3aa: CASSLRVVTDTQYF

v_gene: TRBV2
CDR3aa: CASSRYSGGASNEQFF

v_gene: TRBV28
CDR3aa: CASAGSGNTIYF

v_gene: TRBV6-1
CDR3aa: CASSSRGEETQYF

v_gene: TRBV3-1/TRBV3-2
CDR3aa: CASSQDPFPSTDTQYF

v_gene: TRBV19
CDR3aa: CASSFTGGSGNTIYF